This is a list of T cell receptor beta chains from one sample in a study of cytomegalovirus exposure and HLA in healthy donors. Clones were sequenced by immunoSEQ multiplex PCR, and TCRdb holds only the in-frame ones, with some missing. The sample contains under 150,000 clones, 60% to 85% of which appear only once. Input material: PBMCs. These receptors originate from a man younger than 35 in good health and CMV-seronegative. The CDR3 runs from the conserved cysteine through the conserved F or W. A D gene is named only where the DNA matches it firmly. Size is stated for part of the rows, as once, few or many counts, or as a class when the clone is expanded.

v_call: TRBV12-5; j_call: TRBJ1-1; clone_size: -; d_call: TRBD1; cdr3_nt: TGTGCTAGTGGGCGAACCGGGACAGTGAACACTGAAGCTTTCTTT; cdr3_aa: CASGRTGTVNTEAFF
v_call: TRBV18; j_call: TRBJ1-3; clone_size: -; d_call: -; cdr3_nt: TGTGCCAGCTCACCGGGAGCTCCCGGAAACACCATATATTTT; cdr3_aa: CASSPGAPGNTIYF
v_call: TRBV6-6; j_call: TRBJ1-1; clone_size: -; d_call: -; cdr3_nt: TGTGCCAGCAGTTACTCATCAGGAGGAGCTTTCTTT; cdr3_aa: CASSYSSGGAFF
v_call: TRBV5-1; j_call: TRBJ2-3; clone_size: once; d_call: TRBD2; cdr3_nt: TGCGCCAGCAGCCGGAGCGGGGGGAACACAGATACGCAGTATTTT; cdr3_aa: CASSRSGGNTDTQYF
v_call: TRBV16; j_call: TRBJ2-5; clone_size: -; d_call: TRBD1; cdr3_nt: TGTGCCAGCAGCCTTGGGACAGTAGCATTACAAGAGACCCAGTACTTC; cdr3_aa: CASSLGTVALQETQYF
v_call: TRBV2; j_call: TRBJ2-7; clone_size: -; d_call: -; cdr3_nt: TGTGCCAGCAGGATCAGGGGGGACGAGCAGTACTTC; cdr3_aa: CASRIRGDEQYF
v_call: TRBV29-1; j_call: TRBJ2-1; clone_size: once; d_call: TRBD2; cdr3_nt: TGCAGCGTTGTGGCGGGGGGATACAATGAGCAGTTCTTC; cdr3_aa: CSVVAGGYNEQFF
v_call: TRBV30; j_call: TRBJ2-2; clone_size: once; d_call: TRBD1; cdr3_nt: TGTGCCTGGATAGGGGGCGGTGACGGGGAGCTGTTTTTT; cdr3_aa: CAWIGGGDGELFF
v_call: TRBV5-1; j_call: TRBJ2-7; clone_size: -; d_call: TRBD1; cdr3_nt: TGCGCCAGCAGTCGTTCGGGACAGGGGGACGAGCAGTACTTC; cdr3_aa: CASSRSGQGDEQYF
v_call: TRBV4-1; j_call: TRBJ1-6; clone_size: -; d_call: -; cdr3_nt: TGCGCCAGCAGCCAAGATGAGGGATCACCCCTCCACTTT; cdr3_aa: CASSQDEGSPLHF
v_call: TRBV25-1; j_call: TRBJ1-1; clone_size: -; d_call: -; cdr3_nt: TGTGCCAGCAAGACAGTCGCTGAAGCTTTCTTT; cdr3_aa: CASKTVAEAFF
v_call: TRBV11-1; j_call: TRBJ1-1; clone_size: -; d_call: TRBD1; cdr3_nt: TGTGCCAGCAGCGCCTCCGGGACAGGGCCGCACACTGAAGCTTTCTTT; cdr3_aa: CASSASGTGPHTEAFF
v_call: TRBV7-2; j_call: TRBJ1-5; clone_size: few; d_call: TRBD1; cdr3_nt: TGTGCCAGCAGCTTGACAGGGGAAAATCAGCCCCAGCATTTT; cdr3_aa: CASSLTGENQPQHF
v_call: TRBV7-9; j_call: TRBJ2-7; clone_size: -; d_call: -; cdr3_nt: TGTTCCAGCAGCTTTTATCAGGGCTACGAGCAGTACTTC; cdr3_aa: CSSSFYQGYEQYF
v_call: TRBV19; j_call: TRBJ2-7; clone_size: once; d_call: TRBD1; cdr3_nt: TGTGCCAGTAGCGGTAAGACAGGGGTTAGCGAGCAGTACTTC; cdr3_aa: CASSGKTGVSEQYF
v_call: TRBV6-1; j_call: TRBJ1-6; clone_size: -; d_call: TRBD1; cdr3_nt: TGTGCCAGCAGTGATAGACAGGGGAACTCACCCCTCCACTTT; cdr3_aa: CASSDRQGNSPLHF
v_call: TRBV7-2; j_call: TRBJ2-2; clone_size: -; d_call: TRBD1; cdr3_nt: TGTGCCAGCAGCTTATACGGGATAGGGACAGGGGCCGGGGAGCTGTTTTTT; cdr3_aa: CASSLYGIGTGAGELFF
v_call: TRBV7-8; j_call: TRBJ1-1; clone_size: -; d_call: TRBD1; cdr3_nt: TGTGCCAGCAGCTCCCTACAGGGGTGGGACACTGAAGCTTTCTTT; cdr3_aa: CASSSLQGWDTEAFF
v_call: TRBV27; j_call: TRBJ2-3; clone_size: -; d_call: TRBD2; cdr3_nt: TGTGCCAGCAGTTTTCGGGAGGGGGTGACGGCAGATACGCAGTATTTT; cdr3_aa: CASSFREGVTADTQYF
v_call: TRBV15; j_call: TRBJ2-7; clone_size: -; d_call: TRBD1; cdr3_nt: TGTGCCACCAGCGTCAGCCGACGACAGGGCCACGAGCAGTACTTC; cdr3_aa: CATSVSRRQGHEQYF
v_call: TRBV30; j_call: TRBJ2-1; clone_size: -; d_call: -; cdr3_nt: TGTGCCTGGAGAGACTCGGCGGGTAGCTCCTACAATGAGCAGTTCTTC; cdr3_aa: CAWRDSAGSSYNEQFF
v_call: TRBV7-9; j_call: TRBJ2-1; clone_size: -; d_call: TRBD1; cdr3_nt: TGTGCCAGCAGTGGGACAGACTACAATGAGCAGTTCTTC; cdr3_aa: CASSGTDYNEQFF
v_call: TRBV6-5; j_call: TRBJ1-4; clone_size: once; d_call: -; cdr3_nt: TGTGCCAGCAGTTACTCTATACGGGGGAGCTTGGAACTGTTTTTT; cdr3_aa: CASSYSIRGSLELFF
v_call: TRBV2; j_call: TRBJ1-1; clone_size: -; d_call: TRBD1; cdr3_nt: TGTGCCAGCAGTGACTACTTCGGGACAGGGTTGGTGAACACTGAAGCTTTCTTT; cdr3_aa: CASSDYFGTGLVNTEAFF
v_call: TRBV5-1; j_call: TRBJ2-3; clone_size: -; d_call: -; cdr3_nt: TGCGCCAGCAGCTCTCAGGCTACAGATACGCAGTATTTT; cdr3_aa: CASSSQATDTQYF
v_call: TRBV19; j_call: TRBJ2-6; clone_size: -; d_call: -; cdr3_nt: TGTGCCAGTAGTATCAGCTCTGGGGCCAACGTCCTGACTTTC; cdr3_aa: CASSISSGANVLTF
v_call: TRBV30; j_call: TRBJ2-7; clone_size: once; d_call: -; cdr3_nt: TGTGCCTCACAAACAGGGACCTACGAGCAGTACTTC; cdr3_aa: CASQTGTYEQYF
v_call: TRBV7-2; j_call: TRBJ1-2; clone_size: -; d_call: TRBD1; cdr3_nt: TGTGCCAGCAGCTGGCGATCGGGGGGGCAGGGGGTAGAAGGAGGCTACACCTTC; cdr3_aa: CASSWRSGGQGVEGGYTF
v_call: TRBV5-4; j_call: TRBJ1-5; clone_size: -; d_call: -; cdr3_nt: TGTGCCAGCAGCTTAAGACAGCGCAATCAGCCCCAGCATTTT; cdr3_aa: CASSLRQRNQPQHF
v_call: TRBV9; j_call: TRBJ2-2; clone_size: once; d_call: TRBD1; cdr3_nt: TGTGCCAGCAGCGCCCGGACAGGCTGGCCCGGGGAGCTGTTTTTT; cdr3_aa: CASSARTGWPGELFF
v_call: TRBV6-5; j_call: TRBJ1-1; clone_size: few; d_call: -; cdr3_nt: TGTGCCAGCAAACATCCCCCTGGAGCTTTCTTT; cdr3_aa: CASKHPPGAFF
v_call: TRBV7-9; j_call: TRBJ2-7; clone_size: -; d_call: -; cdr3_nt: TGTGCCAGCAGTCCATTCTCCTACGAGCAGTACTTC; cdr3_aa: CASSPFSYEQYF
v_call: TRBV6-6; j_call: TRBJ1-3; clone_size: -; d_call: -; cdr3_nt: TGTGCCAGCAGTTACTCCGGGGAAGGAAACACCATATATTTT; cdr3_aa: CASSYSGEGNTIYF
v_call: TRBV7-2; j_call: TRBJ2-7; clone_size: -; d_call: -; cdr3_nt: TGTGCCAGCAGCCGGCCCCTTACCGACAATGTCAATTACGCGCAGCACTTC; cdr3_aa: CASSRPLTDNVNYAQHF
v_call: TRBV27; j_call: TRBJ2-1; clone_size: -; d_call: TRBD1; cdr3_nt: TGTGCCAGCAGTTTATTAGGGACAGGGACCTACAATGAGCAGTTCTTC; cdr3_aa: CASSLLGTGTYNEQFF
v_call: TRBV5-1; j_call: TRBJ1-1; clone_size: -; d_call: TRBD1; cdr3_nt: TGCGCCAGCAGCCCGGACAGGCCTATGAACACTGAAGCTTTCTTT; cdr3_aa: CASSPDRPMNTEAFF
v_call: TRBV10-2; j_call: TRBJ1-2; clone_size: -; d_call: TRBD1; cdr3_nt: TGCGCCAGCAAAGACAGGGTGAACTATGGCTACACCTTC; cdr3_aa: CASKDRVNYGYTF
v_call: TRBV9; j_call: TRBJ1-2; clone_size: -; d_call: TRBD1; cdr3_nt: TGTGCCAGCAGCGCAGTCAGACAGGGCCTCGCCTATGGCTACACCTTC; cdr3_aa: CASSAVRQGLAYGYTF
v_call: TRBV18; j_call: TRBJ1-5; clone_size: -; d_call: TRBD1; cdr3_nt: TGTGCCAGCTCACCGCAGGGACAGGGAGGAAATCAGCCCCAGCATTTT; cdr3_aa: CASSPQGQGGNQPQHF
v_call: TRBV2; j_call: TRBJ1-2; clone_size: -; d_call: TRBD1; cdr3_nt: TGTGCCAGCAGCGAGGACAGGGGGCTCTATGGCTACACCTTC; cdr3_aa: CASSEDRGLYGYTF
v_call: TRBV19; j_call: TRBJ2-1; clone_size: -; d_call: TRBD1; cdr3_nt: TGTGCCAGTAGTCTCCCAGGGGGTAGGTACAATGAGCAGTTCTTC; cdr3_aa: CASSLPGGRYNEQFF
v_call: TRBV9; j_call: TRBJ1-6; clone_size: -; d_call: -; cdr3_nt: TGTGCCAGCAGCGTAGGCGGAGTCAATTCACCCCTCCACTTT; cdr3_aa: CASSVGGVNSPLHF
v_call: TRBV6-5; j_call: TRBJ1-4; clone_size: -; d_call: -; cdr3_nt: TGTGCCAGCAGTCAATACGGGACACCCCCCGAAAAACTGTTTTTT; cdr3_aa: CASSQYGTPPEKLFF
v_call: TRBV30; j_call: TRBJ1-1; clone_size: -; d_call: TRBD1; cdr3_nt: TGTGCCTGGAGTGCCGGGACAGGGAACACTGAAGCTTTCTTT; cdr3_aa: CAWSAGTGNTEAFF
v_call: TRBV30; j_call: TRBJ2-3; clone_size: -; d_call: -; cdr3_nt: TGTGCCTGGAATCAGAAGAGCACAGATACGCAGTATTTT; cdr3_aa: CAWNQKSTDTQYF